This section outlines one T cell receptor beta chain sequence together with its context. Its antigen remains unknown. The CDR3 has 17 residues. The germline V gene has CDR1 GTSNPN and CDR2 SVGIG (reference sequence). The junction had 10 bases not matched to a gene; V was cut back by 2 bases and J by 2 bases. These data come from a study of cytomegalovirus exposure and HLA in healthy donors. The study, taken as a whole, reports: Differences between HLA loci emerged in a later analysis of TCR association rates, with DRB1 most and HLA-C fewest.

With 60 Vbeta and 13 Jbeta primers, the PCR was carried out. The protocol was immunoSEQ multiplex PCR, while the TCRdb copy is restricted to in-frame clones and leaves out a portion. This sample's table reports under 200,000 clones. This receptor was obtained from a man in his thirties or forties in good health and CMV-seronegative. The chain combines TRBV30 with TRBJ2-3, with 10 bases fitting TRBD1. Sequenced: PBMCs. This chain's CDR3 is CAWSPPGQGLHTDTQYF. The CDR3 coding sequence is TGTGCCTGGAGTCCTCCGGGACAGGGGCTACACACAGATACGCAGTATTTT. The full variable domain, with the rest looked up from reference TRBV30 and TRBJ2-3, is SQTIHQWPATLVQPVGSPLSLECTVEGTSNPNLYWYRQAAGRGLQLLFYSVGIGQISSEVPQNLSASRPQDRQFILSSKKLLLSDSGFYLCAWSPPGQGLHTDTQYFGPGTRLTVL.